What follows are 6 T cell receptor beta chains derived from one specimen sequenced in a study of blood T cell repertoires in COVID-19. This table comes from immunoSEQ multiplex PCR, and its TCRdb copy is limited to in-frame clones, with some not included. The sample holds about 200,000 clones, 86% seen once. Sample: PBMCs or T cells enriched from blood (not recorded which). The receptors were gathered from a man aged 35-49 years with acute COVID-19.

The CDR3 here is CASSLGDALGGAFF. CDR3 sequence (DNA): TGCGCCAGCAGCTTGGGGGACGCCCTGGGGGGAGCTTTCTTT. J is TRBJ1-1 and V is TRBV5-1; D is possibly TRBD1 (5 bases). Germline V gene sequence: CDR1 SGHRS, CDR2 YFSETQ. This CDR3 contains 14 residues. V lost 0 bases, J lost 10 bases, and 16 bases lay in between.

The chain uses TRBV3-1 (or the pseudogene TRBV3-2) and TRBJ1-1; TRBD1 is a possible D gene (6 bases). This CDR3 contains 16 residues. Germline CDR1 reads LGHDT; CDR2 reads YNNKEL (reference sequence). The V gene lost 1 base and the J gene lost 0 bases, with 12 bases spanning the gap. CDR3: CASSQVGGTMNTEAFF. The CDR3 region has the DNA TGTGCCAGCAGCCAAGTTGGGGGCACCATGAACACTGAAGCTTTCTTT.

The rearrangement links TRBV27 to TRBJ2-1; 10 bases are shared with TRBD2. V shed 7 bases, J shed 5 bases, and the junction held 5 bases outside the gene matches. CDR3 size: 14 residues. CDR1 and CDR2 (germline): MNHEY, SMNVEV (reference sequence). CDR3 in DNA: TGTGCCAGCACTTCTAGCGGGAGCCACAATGAGCAGTTCTTC. Residues: CASTSSGSHNEQFF.

This clone was recorded once. In nucleotides, the CDR3 is TGTGCCTGGAGTGTTACCAGGGGGGTCGATGAAAAACTGTTTTTT. Translating gives CAWSVTRGVDEKLFF. This chain joins TRBV30 and TRBJ1-4; 7 nucleotides agree with TRBD1. The CDR3 spans 15 residues. Germline trimming cut 0 bases from V and 6 bases from J; bases unmatched to any gene: 7. Germline assignment: CDR1 GTSNPN and CDR2 SVGIG (reference sequence).

The CDR3 bases are TGTGCCAGCAAAGCGTTGGGGACTACCCAGGAGACCCAGTACTTC. It is translated as CASKALGTTQETQYF. V gene TRBV11-2 combines with J gene TRBJ2-5; the match to TRBD2 covers 7 bases. This CDR3 has 15 residues. V shed 7 bases and J 5 bases; nucleotides not matched to a gene: 13. The germline V gene encodes CDR1 SGHAT and CDR2 FQNNGV.

The rearrangement uses TRBV6-5 and TRBJ1-4; D may be TRBD1 (5 bases). This CDR3 is 15 amino acids long. V lost 7 bases, J lost 5 bases, and 17 bases lay in between. CDR1 and CDR2 (germline): MNHEY, SVGAGI. CDR3 amino acids: CASTLWGSQNEKLFF. CDR3 DNA sequence: TGTGCCAGCACCCTTTGGGGCAGTCAGAATGAAAAACTGTTTTTT.